The 8 T cell receptor beta chains below were found in one sample sequenced in a study of human T cells and chemical hapten exposure. Regarding time point: pre-sensitization, week 0. Documented treatment: therapeutic diphenylcyclopropenone sensitization with weekly scalp DPC. From the RACE reads, TCRdb called clonotypes with MiXCR, one entry per CDR3 protein. Of 300,000 to 450,000 distinct CDR3 sequences in the sample, 4.5% to 5.5% were seen once. The material sequenced was whole blood, taken in connection with sensitization to the hapten diphenylcyclopropenone (DPC). These receptors all come from a woman between 50 and 59 years old with alopecia areata. Some clones in this sample may be carry-over from other donors' samples.

This clonotype was detected only a few times. This sequence joins TRBV28 and TRBJ2-3; 8 nucleotides align to TRBD1. The ends lost 6 bases at V and 6 bases at J; junction bases unmatched: 14. Germline lookup yields CDR1 MDHEN and CDR2 SYDVKM. This CDR3 comprises 16 residues. The CDR3 DNA reads TGTGCCAGCAGGCCCACGACAGGGGCCGCTCTGGATACGCAGTATTTT. It is translated as CASRPTTGAALDTQYF.

This clonotype was counted a few times. The chain combines TRBV20-1 with TRBJ2-3; D unresolved. The V gene's germline CDR1 is DFQATT and CDR2 SNEGSKA (reference sequence). The CDR3 has 14 amino acids. V was cut by 6 bases and J by 0 bases, with 13 bases left in between. CDR3 amino acids: CSARHGSSTDTQYF. The DNA of the CDR3 is TGCAGTGCCAGACATGGTTCTAGCACAGATACGCAGTATTTT.

This clonotype has a count of ten or more. V and J are TRBV12-3 or TRBV12-4 and TRBJ1-1; D unresolved. The V and J ends lost 4 bases and 7 bases respectively, with 10 bases between them. This CDR3 is 12 amino acids long. CDR3 in amino acids: CASSSLGDEAFF. The CDR3 DNA sequence: TGTGCCAGCAGTTCACTTGGGGATGAAGCTTTCTTT.

This clonotype was seen more than once but under ten times. V and J are TRBV20-1 and TRBJ2-1; no clear D gene. This CDR3 contains 15 residues. Trimming left V 0 bases short and J 9 bases short, with 18 bases between. CDR1 is DFQATT, CDR2 SNEGSKA, per germline (reference sequence). The CDR3 sequence: CSARDPPTSGIEQFF. The CDR3 coding sequence is TGCAGTGCTAGAGATCCGCCTACCTCGGGTATTGAGCAGTTCTTC.

V is TRBV5-8 and J is TRBJ1-4; 7 positions agree with TRBD1. The junction had 7 bases not matched to a gene; V was cut back by 7 bases and J by 7 bases. The CDR3 covers 13 residues. Germline V gene sequence: CDR1 SGHTS, CDR2 YDEGEE. The CDR3 is CASLRDRGEKLFF. The CDR3 DNA reads TGTGCCAGCTTGAGGGACAGAGGTGAAAAACTGTTTTTT.

This clonotype appeared a few times. The gene calls are TRBV9 and TRBJ1-2; 8 bases fit TRBD1. The CDR3 contains 16 residues. V was pared by 4 bases and J by 3 bases, with 11 bases of the junction left unmatched. Germline V lookup: CDR1 SGDLS, CDR2 YYNGEE. CDR3 in amino acids: CASSPRTGQNHYGYTF. The CDR3 coding sequence is TGTGCCAGCAGCCCCCGGACAGGGCAGAATCACTATGGCTACACCTTC.

This clonotype was picked up a small number of times. The V call is TRBV2, the J call TRBJ1-5, with D perhaps TRBD1 (6 bases). The CDR3 sequence is 14 residues long. Trimming cost V 2 bases and J 6 bases, with 11 bases left between them. Germline V lookup: CDR1 SNHLY, CDR2 FYNNEI. The CDR3 protein is CASSEYRVGQPQHF. The CDR3 DNA is TGTGCCAGCAGTGAATACAGGGTTGGTCAGCCCCAGCATTTT.

The rearrangement links TRBV2 to TRBJ1-5, with D unclear. Between the trimmed V and J ends, which lost 3 bases and 6 bases, there was a span of 9 bases. Germline CDR1 SNHLY, CDR2 FYNNEI. The CDR3 length is 13 residues. In nucleotides, the CDR3 is TGTGCCAGCAGTGAGTTGGGTAGTCAGCCCCAGCATTTT. Translated: CASSELGSQPQHF. Complete variable domain (other parts from reference TRBV2 and TRBJ1-5): EPEVTQTPSHQVTQMGQEVILRCVPISNHLYFYWYRQILGQKVEFLVSFYNNEISEKSEIFDDQFSVERPDGSNFTLKIRSTKLEDSAMYFCASSELGSQPQHFGDGTRLSIL.